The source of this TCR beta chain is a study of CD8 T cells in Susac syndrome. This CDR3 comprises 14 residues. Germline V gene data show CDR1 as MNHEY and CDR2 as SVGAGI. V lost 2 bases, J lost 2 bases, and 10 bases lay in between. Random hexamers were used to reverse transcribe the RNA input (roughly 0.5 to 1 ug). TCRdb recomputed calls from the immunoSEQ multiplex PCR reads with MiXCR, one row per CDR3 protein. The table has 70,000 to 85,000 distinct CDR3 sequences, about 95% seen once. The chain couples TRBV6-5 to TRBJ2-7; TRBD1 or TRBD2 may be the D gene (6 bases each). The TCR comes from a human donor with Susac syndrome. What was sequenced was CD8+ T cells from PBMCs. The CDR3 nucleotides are TGTGCCAGCAGTTACGCGGGACAAACCTACGAGCAGTACTTC. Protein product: CASSYAGQTYEQYF.